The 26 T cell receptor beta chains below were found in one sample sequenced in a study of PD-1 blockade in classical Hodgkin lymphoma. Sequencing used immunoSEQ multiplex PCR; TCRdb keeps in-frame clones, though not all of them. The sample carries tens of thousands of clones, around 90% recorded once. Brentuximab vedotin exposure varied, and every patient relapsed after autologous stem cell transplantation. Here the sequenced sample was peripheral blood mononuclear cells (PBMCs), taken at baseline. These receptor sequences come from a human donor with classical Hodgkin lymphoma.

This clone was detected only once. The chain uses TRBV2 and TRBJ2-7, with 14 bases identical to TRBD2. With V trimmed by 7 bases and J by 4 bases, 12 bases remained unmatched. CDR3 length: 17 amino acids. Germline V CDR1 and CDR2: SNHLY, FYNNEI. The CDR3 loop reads CASNDGGLAGVLYEQYF. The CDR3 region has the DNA TGTGCCAGCAACGACGGGGGACTAGCGGGAGTACTATACGAGCAGTACTTC. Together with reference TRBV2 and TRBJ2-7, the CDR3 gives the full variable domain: EPEVTQTPSHQVTQMGQEVILRCVPISNHLYFYWYRQILGQKVEFLVSFYNNEISEKSEIFDDQFSVERPDGSNFTLKIRSTKLEDSAMYFCASNDGGLAGVLYEQYFGPGTRLTVT.

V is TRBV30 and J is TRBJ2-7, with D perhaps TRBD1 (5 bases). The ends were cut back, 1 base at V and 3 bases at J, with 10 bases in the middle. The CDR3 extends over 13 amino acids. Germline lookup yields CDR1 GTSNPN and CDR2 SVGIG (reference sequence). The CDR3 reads CAWSEGILYEQYF. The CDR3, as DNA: TGTGCCTGGAGTGAGGGGATACTCTACGAGCAGTACTTC. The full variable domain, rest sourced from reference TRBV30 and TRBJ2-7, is SQTIHQWPATLVQPVGSPLSLECTVEGTSNPNLYWYRQAAGRGLQLLFYSVGIGQISSEVPQNLSASRPQDRQFILSSKKLLLSDSGFYLCAWSEGILYEQYFGPGTRLTVT.

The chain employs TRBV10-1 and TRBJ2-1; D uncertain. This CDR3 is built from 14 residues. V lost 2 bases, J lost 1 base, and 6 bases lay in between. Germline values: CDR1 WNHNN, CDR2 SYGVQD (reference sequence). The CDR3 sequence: CASSEAESYNEQFF. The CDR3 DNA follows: TGCGCCAGCAGTGAGGCGGAGTCCTACAATGAGCAGTTCTTC.

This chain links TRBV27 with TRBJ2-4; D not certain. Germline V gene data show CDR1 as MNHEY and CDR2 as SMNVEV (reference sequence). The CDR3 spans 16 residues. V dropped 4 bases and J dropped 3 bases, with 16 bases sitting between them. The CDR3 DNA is TGTGCCAGCAGTTCAGGAATGGCAACTATCAAAAACATTCAGTACTTC. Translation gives CASSSGMATIKNIQYF.

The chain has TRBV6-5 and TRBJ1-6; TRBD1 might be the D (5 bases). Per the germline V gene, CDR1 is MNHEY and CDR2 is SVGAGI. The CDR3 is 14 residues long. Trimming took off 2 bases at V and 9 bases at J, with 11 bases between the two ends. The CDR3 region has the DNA TGTGCCAGCAGTTACGGGGCAGGAACTTCACCCCTCCACTTT. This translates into CASSYGAGTSPLHF.

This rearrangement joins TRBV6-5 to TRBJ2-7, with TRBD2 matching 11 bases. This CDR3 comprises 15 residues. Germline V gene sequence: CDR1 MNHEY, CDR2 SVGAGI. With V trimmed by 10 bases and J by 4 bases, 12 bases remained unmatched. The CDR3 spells CATHSGRAGSYEQYF. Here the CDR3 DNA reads TGTGCCACCCATAGCGGGAGGGCGGGCTCTTACGAGCAGTACTTC.

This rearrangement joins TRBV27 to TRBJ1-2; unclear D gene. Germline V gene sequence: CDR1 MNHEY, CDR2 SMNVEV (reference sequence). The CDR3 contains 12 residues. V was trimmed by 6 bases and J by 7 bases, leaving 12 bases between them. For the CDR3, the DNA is TGTGCCAGCAGGAGCCCCCCGGGTGGCTACACCTTC. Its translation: CASRSPPGGYTF.

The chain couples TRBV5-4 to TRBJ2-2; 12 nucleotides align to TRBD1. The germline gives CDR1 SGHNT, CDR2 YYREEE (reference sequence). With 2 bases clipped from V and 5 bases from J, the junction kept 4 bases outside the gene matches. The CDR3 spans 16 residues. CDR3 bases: TGTGCCAGCAGCTTAGGGACAGGGGGCATTACCGGGGAGCTGTTTTTT. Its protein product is CASSLGTGGITGELFF. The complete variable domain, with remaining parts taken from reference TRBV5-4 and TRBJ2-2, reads ETGVTQSPTHLIKTRGQQVTLRCSSQSGHNTVSWYQQALGQGPQFIFQYYREEENGRGNFPPRFSGLQFPNYSSELNVNALELDDSALYLCASSLGTGGITGELFFGEGSRLTVL.

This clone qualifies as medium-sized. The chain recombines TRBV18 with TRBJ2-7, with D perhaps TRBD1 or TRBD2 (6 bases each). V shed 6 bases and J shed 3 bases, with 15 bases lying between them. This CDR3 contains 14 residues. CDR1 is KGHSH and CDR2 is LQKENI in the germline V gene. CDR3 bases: TGTGCCAGCTCGCCGGACAGCGGGCACTACGAGCAGTACTTC. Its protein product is CASSPDSGHYEQYF.

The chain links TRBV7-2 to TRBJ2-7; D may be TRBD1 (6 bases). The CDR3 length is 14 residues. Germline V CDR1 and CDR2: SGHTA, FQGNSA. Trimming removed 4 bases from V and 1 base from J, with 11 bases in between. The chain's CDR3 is CASSSQTGSYEQYF. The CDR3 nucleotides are TGTGCCAGCAGCTCCCAGACAGGATCCTACGAGCAGTACTTC.

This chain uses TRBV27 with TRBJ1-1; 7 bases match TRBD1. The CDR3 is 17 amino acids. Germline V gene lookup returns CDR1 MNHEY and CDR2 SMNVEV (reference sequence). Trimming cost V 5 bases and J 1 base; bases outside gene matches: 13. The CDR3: CASSPWDSSKGNTEAFF. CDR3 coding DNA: TGTGCCAGCAGTCCCTGGGACAGCTCCAAAGGGAACACTGAAGCTTTCTTT.

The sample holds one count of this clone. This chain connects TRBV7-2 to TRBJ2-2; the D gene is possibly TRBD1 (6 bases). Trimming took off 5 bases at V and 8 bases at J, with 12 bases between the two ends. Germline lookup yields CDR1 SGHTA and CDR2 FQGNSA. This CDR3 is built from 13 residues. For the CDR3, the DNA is TGTGCCAGCAGCCACCCGGGGACAGGGGAGCTGTTTTTT. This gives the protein CASSHPGTGELFF.

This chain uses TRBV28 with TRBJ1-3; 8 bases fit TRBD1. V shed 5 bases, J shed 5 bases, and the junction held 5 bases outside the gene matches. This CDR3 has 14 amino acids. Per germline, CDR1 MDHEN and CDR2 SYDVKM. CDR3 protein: CASSEGTGRNTIYF. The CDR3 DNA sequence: TGTGCCAGCAGTGAGGGGACAGGCCGAAACACCATATATTTT.

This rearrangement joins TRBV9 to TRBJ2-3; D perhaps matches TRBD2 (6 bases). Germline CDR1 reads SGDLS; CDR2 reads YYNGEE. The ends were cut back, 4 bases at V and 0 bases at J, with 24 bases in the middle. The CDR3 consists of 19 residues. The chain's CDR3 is CASSHSREGSGISTDTQYF. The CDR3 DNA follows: TGTGCCAGCAGCCACTCCCGTGAGGGTAGCGGAATTAGCACAGATACGCAGTATTTT.

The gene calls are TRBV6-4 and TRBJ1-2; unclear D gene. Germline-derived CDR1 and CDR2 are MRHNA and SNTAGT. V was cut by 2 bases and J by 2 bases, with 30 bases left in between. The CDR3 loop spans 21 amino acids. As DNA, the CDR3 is TGTGCCAGCAGTGACCTTCTCCTAGCTGAGGCCGGGCCAGACGAGAACTATGGCTACACCTTC. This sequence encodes CASSDLLLAEAGPDENYGYTF.

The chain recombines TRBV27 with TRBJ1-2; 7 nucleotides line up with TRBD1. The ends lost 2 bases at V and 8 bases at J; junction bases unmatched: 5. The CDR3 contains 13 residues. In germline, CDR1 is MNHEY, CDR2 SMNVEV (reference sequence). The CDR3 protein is CASSLTGARGYTF. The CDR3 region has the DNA TGTGCCAGCAGTTTAACAGGGGCCAGAGGCTACACCTTC.

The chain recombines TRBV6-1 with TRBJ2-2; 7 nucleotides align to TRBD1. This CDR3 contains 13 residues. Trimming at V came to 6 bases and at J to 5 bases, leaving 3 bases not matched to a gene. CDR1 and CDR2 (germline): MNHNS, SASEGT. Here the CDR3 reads CASRGQTTGELFF. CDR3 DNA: TGTGCCAGCAGGGGACAGACTACCGGGGAGCTGTTTTTT.

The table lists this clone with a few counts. CDR3 sequence (DNA): TGTGCCAGCCTAAAGACAGGGTCGAACACTGAAGCTTTCTTT. This sequence encodes CASLKTGSNTEAFF. The chain recombines TRBV25-1 with TRBJ1-1; 7 positions agree with TRBD1. CDR1 is MGHDK, CDR2 SYGVNS, per germline. J lost 1 base, V lost 8 bases, and 7 bases had no gene match. This CDR3 is 14 amino acids long.

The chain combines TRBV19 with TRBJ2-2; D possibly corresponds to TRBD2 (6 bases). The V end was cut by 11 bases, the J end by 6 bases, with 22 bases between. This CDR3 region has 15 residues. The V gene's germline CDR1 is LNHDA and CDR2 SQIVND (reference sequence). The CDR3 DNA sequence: TGTGCCGCGAGACCCCGGAGGGGCGCGGCCGGGGAGCTGTTTTTT. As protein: CAARPRRGAAGELFF.

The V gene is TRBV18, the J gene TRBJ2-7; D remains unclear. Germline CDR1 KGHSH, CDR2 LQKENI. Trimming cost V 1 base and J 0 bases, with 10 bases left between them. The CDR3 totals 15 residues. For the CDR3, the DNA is TGTGCCAGCTCACCACAGGGCTCAACCTCCTACGAGCAGTACTTC. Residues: CASSPQGSTSYEQYF.

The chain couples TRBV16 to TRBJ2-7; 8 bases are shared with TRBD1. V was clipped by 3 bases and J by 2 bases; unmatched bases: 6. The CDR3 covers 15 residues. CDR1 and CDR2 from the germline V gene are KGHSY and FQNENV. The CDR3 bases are TGTGCCAGCAGCCATTCAGGGGGCCGCCCCTACGAGCAGTACTTC. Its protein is CASSHSGGRPYEQYF.

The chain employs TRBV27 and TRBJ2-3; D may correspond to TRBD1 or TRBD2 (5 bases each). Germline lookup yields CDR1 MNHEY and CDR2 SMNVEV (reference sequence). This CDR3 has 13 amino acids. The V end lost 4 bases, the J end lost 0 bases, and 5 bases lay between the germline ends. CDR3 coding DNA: TGTGCCAGCAGTTGGGACAGCACAGATACGCAGTATTTT. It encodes CASSWDSTDTQYF.

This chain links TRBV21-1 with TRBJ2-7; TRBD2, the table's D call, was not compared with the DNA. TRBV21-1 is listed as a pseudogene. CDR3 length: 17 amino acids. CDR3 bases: TGTGCCAGCCGCGCCCCGCGGACTCTCAAGGGATCCTACGAGCAGTACTTC. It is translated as CASRAPRTLKGSYEQYF.

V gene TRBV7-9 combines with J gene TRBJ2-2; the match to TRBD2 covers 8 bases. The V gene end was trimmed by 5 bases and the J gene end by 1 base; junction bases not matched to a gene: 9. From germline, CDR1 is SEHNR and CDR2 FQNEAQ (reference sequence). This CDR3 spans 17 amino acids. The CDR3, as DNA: TGTGCCAGCAGCCCTCCCACCGGGACTAGGAACACCGGGGAGCTGTTTTTT. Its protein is CASSPPTGTRNTGELFF.

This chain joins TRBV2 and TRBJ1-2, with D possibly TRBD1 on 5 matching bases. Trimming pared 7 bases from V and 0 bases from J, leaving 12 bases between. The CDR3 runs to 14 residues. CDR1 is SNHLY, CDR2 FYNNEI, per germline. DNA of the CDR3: TGTGCCAGCACCGGGACCGCCACTAACTATGGCTACACCTTC. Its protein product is CASTGTATNYGYTF.

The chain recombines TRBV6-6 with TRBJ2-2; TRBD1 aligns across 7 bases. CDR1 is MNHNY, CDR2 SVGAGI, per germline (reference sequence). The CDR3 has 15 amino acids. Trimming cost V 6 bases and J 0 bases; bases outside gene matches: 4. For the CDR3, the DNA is TGTGCCAGCAGGGGGACAGAGACGAACACCGGGGAGCTGTTTTTT. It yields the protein CASRGTETNTGELFF.